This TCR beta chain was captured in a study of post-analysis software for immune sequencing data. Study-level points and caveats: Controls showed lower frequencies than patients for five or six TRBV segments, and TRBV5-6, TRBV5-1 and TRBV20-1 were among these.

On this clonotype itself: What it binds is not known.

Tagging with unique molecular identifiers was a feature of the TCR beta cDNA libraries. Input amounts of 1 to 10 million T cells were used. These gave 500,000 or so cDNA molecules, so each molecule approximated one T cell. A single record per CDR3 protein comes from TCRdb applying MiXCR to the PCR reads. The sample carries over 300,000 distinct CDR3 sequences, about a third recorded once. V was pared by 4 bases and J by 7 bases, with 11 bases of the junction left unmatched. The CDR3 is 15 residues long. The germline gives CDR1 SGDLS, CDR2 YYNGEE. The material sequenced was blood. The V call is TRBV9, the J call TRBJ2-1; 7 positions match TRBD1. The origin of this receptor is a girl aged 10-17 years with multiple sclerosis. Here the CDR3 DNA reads TGTGCCAGCAGCCTACGACAGGGCTTAGGTAATGAGCAGTTCTTC. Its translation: CASSLRQGLGNEQFF.